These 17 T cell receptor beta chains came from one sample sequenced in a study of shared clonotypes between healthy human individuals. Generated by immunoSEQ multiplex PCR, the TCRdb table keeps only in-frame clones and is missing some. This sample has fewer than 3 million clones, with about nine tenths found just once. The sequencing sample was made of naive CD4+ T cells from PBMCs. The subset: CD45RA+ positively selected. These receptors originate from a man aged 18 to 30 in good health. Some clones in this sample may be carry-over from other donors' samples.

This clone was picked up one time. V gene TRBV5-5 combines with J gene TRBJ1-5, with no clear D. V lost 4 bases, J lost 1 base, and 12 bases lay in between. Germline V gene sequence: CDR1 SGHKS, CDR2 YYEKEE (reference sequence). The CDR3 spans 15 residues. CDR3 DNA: TGTGCCAGCAGCCCGGCCGGGGTAAGCAATCAGCCCCAGCATTTT. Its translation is CASSPAGVSNQPQHF.

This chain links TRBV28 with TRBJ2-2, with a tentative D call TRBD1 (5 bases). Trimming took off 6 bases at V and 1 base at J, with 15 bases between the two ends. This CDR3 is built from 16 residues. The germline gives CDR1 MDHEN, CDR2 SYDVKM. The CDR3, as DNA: TGTGCCAGCAGAAAAACAGGAGTAATGAACACCGGGGAGCTGTTTTTT. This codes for CASRKTGVMNTGELFF.

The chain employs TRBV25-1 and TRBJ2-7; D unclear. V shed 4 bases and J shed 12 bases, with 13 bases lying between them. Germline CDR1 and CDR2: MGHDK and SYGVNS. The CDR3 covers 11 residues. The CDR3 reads CASSGPAGPYF. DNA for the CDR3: TGTGCCAGCAGTGGGCCGGCAGGACCGTACTTC.

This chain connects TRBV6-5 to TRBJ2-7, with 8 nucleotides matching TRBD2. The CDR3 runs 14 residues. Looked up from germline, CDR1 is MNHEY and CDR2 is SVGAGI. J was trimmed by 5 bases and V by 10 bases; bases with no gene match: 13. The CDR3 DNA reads TGTGCCACAACCCCCGGGACTAGAGGTAACGAGCAGTACTTC. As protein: CATTPGTRGNEQYF.

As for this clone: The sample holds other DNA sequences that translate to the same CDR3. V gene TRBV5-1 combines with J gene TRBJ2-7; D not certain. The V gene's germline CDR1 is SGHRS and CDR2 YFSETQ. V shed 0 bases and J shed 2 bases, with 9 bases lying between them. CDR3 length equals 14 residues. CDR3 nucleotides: TGCGCCAGCAGCTTGGCCGCTGGGACCTACGAGCAGTACTTC. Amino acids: CASSLAAGTYEQYF.

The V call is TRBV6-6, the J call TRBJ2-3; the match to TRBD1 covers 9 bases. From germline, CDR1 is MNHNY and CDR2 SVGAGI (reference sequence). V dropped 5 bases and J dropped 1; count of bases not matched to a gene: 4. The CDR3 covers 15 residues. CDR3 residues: CASSRQGVRTDTQYF. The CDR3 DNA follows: TGTGCCAGCAGTCGACAGGGGGTTCGCACAGATACGCAGTATTTT.

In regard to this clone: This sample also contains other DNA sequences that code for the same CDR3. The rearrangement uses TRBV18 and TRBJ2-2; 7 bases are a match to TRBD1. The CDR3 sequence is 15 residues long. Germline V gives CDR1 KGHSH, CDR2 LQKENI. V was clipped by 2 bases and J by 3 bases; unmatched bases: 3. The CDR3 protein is CASSPNRGDTGELFF. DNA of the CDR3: TGTGCCAGCTCACCAAACAGGGGTGACACCGGGGAGCTGTTTTTT.

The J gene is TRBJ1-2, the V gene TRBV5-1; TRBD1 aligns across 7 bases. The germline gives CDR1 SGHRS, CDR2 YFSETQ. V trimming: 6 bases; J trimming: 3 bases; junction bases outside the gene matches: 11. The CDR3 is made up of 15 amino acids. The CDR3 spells CASNSLGGMDYGYTF. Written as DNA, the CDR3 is TGCGCCAGCAACAGCCTAGGGGGCATGGACTATGGCTACACCTTC.

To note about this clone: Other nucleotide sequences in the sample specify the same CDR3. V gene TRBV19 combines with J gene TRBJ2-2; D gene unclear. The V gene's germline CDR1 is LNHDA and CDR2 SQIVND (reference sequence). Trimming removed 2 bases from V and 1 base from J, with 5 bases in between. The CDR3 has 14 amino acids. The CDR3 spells CASSISRNTGELFF. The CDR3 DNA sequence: TGTGCCAGTAGTATAAGCAGGAACACCGGGGAGCTGTTTTTT.

The CDR3 loop is CASSLYSTVYNEQFF. In DNA, the CDR3 is TGTGCCAGCAGTTTATATTCTACAGTCTACAATGAGCAGTTCTTC. This chain joins TRBV27 and TRBJ2-1; the D is unclear. V was pared by 1 base and J by 3 bases, with 10 bases between. The length of the CDR3 is 15 residues. In germline, CDR1 is MNHEY, CDR2 SMNVEV (reference sequence).

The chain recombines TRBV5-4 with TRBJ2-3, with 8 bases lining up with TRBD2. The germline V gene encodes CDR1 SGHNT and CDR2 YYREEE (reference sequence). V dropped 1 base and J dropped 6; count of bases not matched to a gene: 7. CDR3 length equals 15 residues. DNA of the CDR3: TGTGCCAGCAGCTTGTCGTCGGGAGGGCCGGATACGCAGTATTTT. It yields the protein CASSLSSGGPDTQYF.

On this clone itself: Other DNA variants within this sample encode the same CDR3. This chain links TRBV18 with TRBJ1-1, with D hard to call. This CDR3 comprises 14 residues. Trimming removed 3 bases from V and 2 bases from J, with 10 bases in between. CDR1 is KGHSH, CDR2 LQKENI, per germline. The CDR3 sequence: CASSPTTGNTEAFF. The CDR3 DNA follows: TGTGCCAGCTCACCCACGACGGGCAACACTGAAGCTTTCTTT.

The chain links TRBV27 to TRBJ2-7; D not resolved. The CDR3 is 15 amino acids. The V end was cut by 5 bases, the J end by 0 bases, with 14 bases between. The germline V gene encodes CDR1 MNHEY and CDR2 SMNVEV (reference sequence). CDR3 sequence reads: CASSPRSKHSYEQYF. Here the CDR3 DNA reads TGTGCCAGCAGTCCACGCTCTAAGCACTCCTACGAGCAGTACTTC.

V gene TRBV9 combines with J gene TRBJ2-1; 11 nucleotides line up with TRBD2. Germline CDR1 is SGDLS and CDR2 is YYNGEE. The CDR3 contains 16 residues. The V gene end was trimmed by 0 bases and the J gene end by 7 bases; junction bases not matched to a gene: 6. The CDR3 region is CASSVALAGGENEQFF. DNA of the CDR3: TGTGCCAGCAGCGTAGCTCTAGCGGGAGGTGAAAATGAGCAGTTCTTC.

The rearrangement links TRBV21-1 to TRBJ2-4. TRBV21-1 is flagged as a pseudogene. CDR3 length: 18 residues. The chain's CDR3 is CASSKVPHGSLAKNIQYF. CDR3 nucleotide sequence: TGTGCCAGCAGCAAAGTTCCTCACGGATCCCTAGCCAAAAACATTCAGTACTTC.

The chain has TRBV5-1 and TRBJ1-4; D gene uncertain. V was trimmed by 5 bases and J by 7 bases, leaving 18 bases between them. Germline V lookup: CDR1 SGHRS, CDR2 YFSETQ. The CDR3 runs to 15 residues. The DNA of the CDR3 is TGCGCCAGCAGAACAGAAGGGAGATTGAGTGAAAAACTGTTTTTT. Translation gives CASRTEGRLSEKLFF.

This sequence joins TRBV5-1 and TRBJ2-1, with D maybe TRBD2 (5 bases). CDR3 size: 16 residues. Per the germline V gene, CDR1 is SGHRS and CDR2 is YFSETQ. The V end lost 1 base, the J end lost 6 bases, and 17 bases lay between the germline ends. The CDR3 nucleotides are TGCGCCAGCAGCTTGAGGGTTGGCACCGCGGGCAATGAGCAGTTCTTC. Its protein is CASSLRVGTAGNEQFF.